The 8 T cell receptor beta chains listed next were all sequenced from one sample in a study of tissue T cells after allogeneic stem cell transplantation. Libraries were prepared by immunoSEQ multiplex PCR; TCRdb keeps only in-frame clonotypes and omits some of them. The data show approximately 17,000 clones, with about 70% seen just once and roughly 0.94% held by the top ten. The sequencing input was spleen. The receptors here all came from a female BALB/c mouse in good health. For the strain, the MHC haplotype given is H2-d.

Concerning this clone itself: Gene names and germline match the mouse. The missing CDR3 end, 1 residue past where the read stops, is filled in from the germline J gene. The chain combines TRBV31 with TRBJ2-4; no reliable D call. This CDR3 comprises 13 residues. With 5 bases removed from V and 3 bases from J, the gap between germline ends came to 12 bases. Germline assignment: CDR1 GKSSPN and CDR2 SITVG. CDR3 protein: CAWVPGRQNTLYF. The covered CDR3 bases are TGTGCCTGGGTACCGGGGAGACAAAACACCTTGTAC.

In the case of this clone: Mouse gene names and germline throughout. The DNA ends 1 residue before the CDR3 does, and the rest of the CDR3 is filled in from the germline J gene. The chain links TRBV13-3 to TRBJ2-5, with D perhaps matching TRBD1 (5 bases). The CDR3 sequence is 14 residues long. Germline loops: CDR1 NNHDY, CDR2 SYVADS. With 2 bases removed from V and 2 bases from J, the gap between germline ends came to 9 bases. The CDR3 is CASSDRDGQDTQYF. CDR3 DNA, as far as it was read: TGTGCCAGCAGTGACAGGGATGGCCAAGACACCCAGTAC.

A remark on this clone: The gene symbols are mouse symbols. The read ends 1 residue before the CDR3 terminus; that terminus is restored from the germline J gene. The chain links TRBV5 to TRBJ2-2; 9 bases are a match to TRBD1. Germline V gene lookup returns CDR1 LGHNA and CDR2 YNLKQL (reference sequence). J was trimmed by 3 bases and V by 0 bases; bases with no gene match: 2. This CDR3 is 16 amino acids long. The sequenced part of the CDR3 DNA is TGTGCCAGCAGCCAAGATGGGGACAGGGACACCGGGCAGCTCTAC. Translating it yields CASSQDGDRDTGQLY. The full CDR3 protein reads CASSQDGDRDTGQLYF.

This clone showed up just a few times. Germline and genes here are mouse. The sequenced CDR3 bases are TGTGCCAGCAGCCAAGACTTTGAACAGTAC. It specifies CASSQDFEQY. The whole CDR3 region reads CASSQDFEQYF. The chain recombines TRBV2 with TRBJ2-7, with D unresolved. The read terminates 1 residue ahead of where the CDR3 ends, so the germline J gene completes it. The ends were cut back, 0 bases at V and 6 bases at J, with 3 bases in the middle. CDR1 and CDR2 from the germline V gene are LGHNA and YSYQKL. CDR3 length: 11 residues.

On this clone itself: Gene names and germline match the mouse. Sequencing ends 1 residue short of the CDR3 end; the germline J gene provides the rest. The chain recombines TRBV4 with TRBJ2-3, with D perhaps given as TRBD1 or TRBD2 (5 bases each). V was pared by 4 bases and J by 6 bases, with 11 bases between. Germline CDR1 is LGHDT and CDR2 is YNNKQL (reference sequence). This CDR3 is 13 amino acids long. This chain's CDR3 is CASSLGPRETLYF. CDR3 DNA (partial): TGTGCCAGCAGCTTGGGGCCAAGGGAAACGCTGTAT.

Concerning this clone itself: Gene names denote mouse genes. The observed sequence ends 1 residue before the CDR3 terminus, with the missing tail filled in from the germline J gene. The V gene is TRBV2, the J gene TRBJ1-6; 7 bases map to TRBD1. TRBJ1-6 carries the ORF label, with uncertain function. The CDR3 is made up of 17 amino acids. In germline, CDR1 is LGHNA, CDR2 YSYQKL. J was trimmed by 4 bases and V by 0 bases; bases with no gene match: 6. The sequenced CDR3 bases are TGTGCCAGCAGCCAAGAAAACCGGGACAGATATAATTCGCCCCTCTAC. This sequence encodes CASSQENRDRYNSPLY. The whole CDR3 protein reads CASSQENRDRYNSPLYF.

A note on this clone: Mouse germline and gene names are used. With the read ending 1 residue before the CDR3 end, the germline J gene is used to fill in that end. The V and J genes are TRBV5 and TRBJ2-2; D gene ambiguous. Per the germline V gene, CDR1 is LGHNA and CDR2 is YNLKQL (reference sequence). The CDR3 loop spans 14 amino acids. V lost 4 bases and J lost 4, with 10 bases in between. CDR3 DNA (partial): TGTGCCAGCAGCCCCACGGGCAGCACCGGGCAGCTCTAC. Its protein product is CASSPTGSTGQLY. The entire CDR3 is CASSPTGSTGQLYF.

Concerning this clone itself: Genes here carry mouse names. The CDR3 sequence: CASSQDQGANTEVFF. The DNA read from the CDR3 is TGTGCCAGCAGCCAAGATCAGGGGGCAAACACAGAAGTCTTC. The chain has TRBV5 and TRBJ1-1; 7 bases align to TRBD1. The read comes to an end 1 residue before the CDR3 does, leaving the germline J gene to fill in the end. CDR3 length: 15 residues. Germline CDR1 LGHNA, CDR2 YNLKQL (reference sequence). Trimming took 0 bases from V and 0 from J; bases not matched to a gene: 1.